Below are 14 T cell receptor delta chains sequenced from a single sample in a study of gamma-delta T cells after stem cell transplantation. TCRdb repeated clone calling on the RT-PCR reads with CATT. This table holds approximately 1,500 delta-chain clones, 8.7% found once. The sequenced sample was gamma-delta T cells. The receptor source for this set is a human donor. It is not recorded whose cells these are; they may come from a transplant donor.

This clone was counted a few times. A read error is possible here, since a much larger clone lies one base away. This rearrangement joins TRDV2 to TRDJ1; 9 positions agree with TRDD3. The CDR3 has 19 amino acids. In germline, CDR1 is GEAIGNYY, CDR2 EKD. The CDR3 nucleotides are TGTGCCTGTGACACCGTTACTGGGGGACCTCACCCGTACACCGGTAAACTCATCTTT. This translates into CACDTVTGGPHPYTGKLIF.

By share of the sample, this clone is medium-sized. The V call is TRDV2, the J call TRDJ1; 9 bases line up with TRDD3. The CDR3 sequence is 19 residues long. Germline CDR1 is GEAIGNYY and CDR2 is EKD. V shed 0 bases, J shed 0 bases, and the junction held 13 bases outside the gene matches. Here the CDR3 reads CACDTVLPGGSSYTDKLIF. The CDR3 nucleotides read TGTGCCTGTGACACCGTTTTGCCTGGGGGATCCTCGTACACCGATAAACTCATCTTT.

There are a few counts of this clone. A much larger clone differs by one base, so this may be a read error. The same CDR3 also results from other DNA sequences found in this sample. This chain uses TRDV2 with TRDJ2, with D possibly being TRDD1 or TRDD2 (5 bases each). The V end was cut by 0 bases, the J end by 6 bases, with 28 bases between. The CDR3 is 20 amino acids. Germline V gene sequence: CDR1 GEAIGNYY, CDR2 EKD. Here the CDR3 reads CACDTLNTHGSFSSAAQLFF. The DNA for the CDR3 is TGTGCCTGTGACACCCTAAATACTCATGGGTCCTTCAGTTCGGCAGCACAACTCTTCTTT.

This clone rates as large. The chain carries TRDV2 and TRDJ1; 8 nucleotides match TRDD3. CDR3 length: 18 residues. V gave up 3 bases and J gave up 4 bases; unmatched junction bases: 18. From germline, CDR1 is GEAIGNYY and CDR2 EKD. DNA for the CDR3: TGTGCCTGTGACCCCACTGGGGGTTCTCTAAAACCGAACGATAAACTCATCTTT. It specifies CACDPTGGSLKPNDKLIF.

In its sample, this clone ranks as medium-sized. The chain employs TRDV2 and TRDJ1, with TRDD3 identical over 10 bases. Germline V lookup: CDR1 GEAIGNYY, CDR2 EKD. J gave up 1 base and V 3 bases, and 25 bases lay outside the gene matches. The CDR3 consists of 22 residues. Here the CDR3 reads CACDPVSHPGGYVLGATDKLIF. CDR3 nucleotides: TGTGCCTGTGACCCCGTATCCCACCCCGGGGGATACGTCTTAGGGGCCACCGATAAACTCATCTTT.

This clone showed up just a few times. Possible read error: a much larger clone is one base away. Distinct nucleotide sequences in the sample also encode this CDR3. This chain joins TRDV2 and TRDJ1; TRDD3 matches at 8 bases. Germline CDR1 GEAIGNYY, CDR2 EKD. CDR3 length: 17 residues. Trimming removed 7 bases from V and 2 bases from J; junction bases left unmatched: 17. The CDR3 DNA reads as TGTGCCTGCGACCCCTGGGGGACCCCCGAGTCAACCGATAAACTCATCTTT. Its protein is CACDPWGTPESTDKLIF.

This clone was observed a handful of times. A read error is the likely source, as a far larger clone sits one nucleotide away. V usage is TRDV2 and J usage is TRDJ1; 8 bases agree with TRDD3. The CDR3 is made up of 16 amino acids. Germline V CDR1 and CDR2: GEAIGNYY, EKD. The CDR3 reads CACDTLGDYNTDKLTF. In nucleotides, the CDR3 is TGTGCCTGTGACACCCTGGGGGACTATAACACCGATAAACTCACCTTT.

This clone is deemed medium-sized. This chain connects TRDV2 to TRDJ1; the match to TRDD3 covers 7 bases. V dropped 0 bases and J dropped 0; count of bases not matched to a gene: 9. Germline CDR1 and CDR2: GEAIGNYY and EKD. The CDR3 extends over 17 amino acids. CDR3 sequence: CACDTVSGGSNTDKLIF. The DNA of the CDR3 is TGTGCCTGTGACACCGTGAGTGGGGGAAGTAACACCGATAAACTCATCTTT.

As concerns this clone: A much more abundant neighbour one base away suggests this may be a read error. The sample has other DNA sequences that encode this CDR3 too. This rearrangement joins TRDV2 to TRDJ1, with 7 nucleotides matching TRDD3. V lost 0 bases, J lost 0 bases, and 18 bases stayed unmatched. Germline V gene lookup returns CDR1 GEAIGNYY and CDR2 EKD. The CDR3 totals 20 residues. The CDR3 DNA follows: TGTGCCTGTGACACCGTTTCCACTTCTGGGGGTCCTTCTTACACCGATAAACTCATCTTT. Translating it yields CACDTVSTSGGPSYTDKLIF.

Comment on this clone: A much larger clone differs from this one at a single base, so this may be a read error. The CDR3 spells CACDTILGDTGPDKLIF. The CDR3 DNA follows: TGTGCCTGTGACACTATACTGGGGGATACCGGGCCCGATAAACTCATCTTT. This rearrangement joins TRDV2 to TRDJ1, with TRDD3 matching over 12 bases. J gave up 3 bases and V 1 base, and 8 bases lay outside the gene matches. Germline loops: CDR1 GEAIGNYY, CDR2 EKD. This CDR3 region has 17 residues.

This clone has just a few counts. TCRdb pairs this DNA with a much larger clone's protein that differs at residue 13, likely a read error; the protein shown was translated from the DNA. The genes are TRDV2 and TRDJ1; 11 bases line up with TRDD3. CDR1 and CDR2 (germline): GEAIGNYY, EKD. The CDR3 contains 16 residues. CDR3 in amino acids: CACDTLGDTDSDELIF. DNA for the CDR3: TGTGCCTGTGACACGCTGGGGGATACTGATAGCGATGAACTCATCTTT.

V is TRDV2 and J is TRDJ1; D ambiguous. V dropped 1 base and J dropped 0 bases, with 17 bases sitting between them. The CDR3 runs 17 residues. Germline lookup yields CDR1 GEAIGNYY and CDR2 EKD. As DNA, the CDR3 is TGTGCCTGTGACACGGCTCCTTGTGTCCATTACACCGATAAACTCATCTTT. The encoded protein is CACDTAPCVHYTDKLIF.

This clone was detected a few times. A read error may be the cause here, since a much bigger clone is one base away. The chain uses TRDV2 and TRDJ1; 13 bases map to TRDD3. Germline trimming cut 0 bases from V and 3 bases from J; bases unmatched to any gene: 18. Germline values: CDR1 GEAIGNYY, CDR2 EKD. CDR3 length: 21 amino acids. Here the CDR3 DNA reads TGTGCCTGTGACACCCCTTCCTTACTGGGGGATACGGGCGCGTCGGCCGATAAACTCATCTTT. It specifies CACDTPSLLGDTGASADKLIF.

This clone was found a few times. The junction does not match germline at one end; this may be a read error. CDR3 DNA sequence: TGTGCCGGTGACCCCGTACTGGGGGATAACCTCGCTTTGACAGCACAACTCTTCTTT. Translation gives CAGDPVLGDNLALTAQLFF. This chain links TRDV2 with TRDJ2, with 11 bases aligning to TRDD3. This CDR3 is 19 amino acids long. Germline V gives CDR1 GEAIGNYY, CDR2 EKD.